What follows describes a single T cell receptor beta chain. The specificity of this receptor is unknown. No much larger clone exists at a distance of one base, and base qualities are not known. V was cut back by 1 base and J by 2 bases, leaving a gap of 13 bases between them. The CDR3 numbers 15 residues from cysteine through phenylalanine. Solely the CDR3 DNA is kept, with 45 bases framed from the first base. According to the germline V gene, CDR1 reads SGDLS and CDR2 reads YYNGEE. In total, roughly 670 healthy bone marrow donors made up the cohort. Cohort members were all nominally healthy when sampled, although unrecorded immune exposures were likely present. The donor was CMV seropositive and was included in the group of 300 or so seropositive cohort members. Each donor provided a peripheral blood sample, and peripheral blood mononuclear cells were used for TCR beta sequencing. Genomic DNA extraction from the blood cell samples was performed with the Qiagen DNeasy Blood Extraction Kit.

This sample is drawn from a study of cytomegalovirus exposure and HLA in healthy donors (dated by TCRdb to about 2017). Background on the whole study: According to an earlier analysis of around 600 of the donors, 200 million or so T cells yielded 90 million to 140 million unique TCR beta sequences and 276 Gb of sequence data. Roughly 300 gigabases of sequencing data and some 85 million unique TCR sequences were included in an early release covering roughly 600 HLA-typed donors. Among the roughly 370 genotyped donors, 75% to 90% belonged to the genetic ancestry cluster associated with self-reported Caucasian donors. The aim of the study was to test whether cataloging public T cell receptors could identify signatures of past pathogen exposure. The study profiled the T cell repertoires of about 720 subjects by immunosequencing and related them to cytomegalovirus serostatus. A separate validation cohort of about 110 different subjects was used in addition to the approximately 700-subject first cohort. The study combined high-throughput TCR immunosequencing, statistical association of individual TCRs with disease status, and machine learning to predict cytomegalovirus infection status. To study patterns of TCR occurrence, a later analysis re-analyzed previously published TCR beta repertoires from 650 to 750 donors and added high-resolution HLA genotyping. In the later analysis, no new phenotypic data were used to find candidate immune exposures; instead, reliance was placed on TCR beta sequences and their occurrence across donors. To decide whether each TCR beta V gene segment behaved as functional or pseudogenic, an earlier analysis of approximately 600 of the donors relied on high-throughput TCR beta sequencing. Donor age, sex, ethnicity and CMV serostatus were compiled alongside the repertoire data. A later genetic analysis took genome-wide SNP genotypes for about 55% of the 666 donors and used that subset as a discovery cohort. Every discovery cohort repertoire had been produced on one sequencing platform. HLA typing included class I and class II loci at four-digit resolution. The number of typed donors differed by locus: about 620-640 for A, B, C, DRB1 and DQB1; 500 to 550 for DQA1; approximately 600 for DPA1; and some 450 for DPB1. Five DR-DQ haplotypes were handled as single units for association and clustering, since linkage in the cohort was strong. On average, around 230,000 unique TCR beta nucleotide sequences were sequenced per donor among roughly 430 genotyped donors of the cohort, with roughly 18% of those sequences being non-productive.

Preparation of the library involved the immunoSEQ multiplex PCR assay. The multiplex PCR relied on a mix of 60 forward primers for TCR Vbeta segments and 13 reverse primers for TCR Jbeta segments. Amplification of the CDR3 region of rearranged TCR beta genes was performed with a multiplex PCR assay on genomic DNA. Amplified TCR beta libraries were sequenced as 87-base-pair reads on the Illumina HiSeq System. Per the authors' processing: A later analysis counted tens of millions of unique TCR beta chains across the 666 repertoires, and around 9.9 million of these chains were shared by at least two donors. Raw reads were error-corrected and collapsed into unique sequences by a nearest-neighbor algorithm in which closely related sequences were merged to remove PCR and sequencing errors. V, D and J gene segments were assigned by aligning CDR3 sequences to IMGT reference sequences. For a sequence to be retained, at least a six-nucleotide match to both a V gene segment and a J gene segment was required. Rearrangements were classified as productive when the CDR3 lacked stop codons and remained in frame with V and J, and all other rearrangements were classified as non-productive. Following IMGT convention, CDR3 was defined as the stretch from the second conserved V-encoded cysteine up to the conserved J-encoded phenylalanine. The earlier analysis of about 530 of the donors excluded any sequence lacking an unambiguous match to a single V gene segment. In an earlier analysis of 587 of the donors, V segments were called functional above 56.7% productive rearrangements and were called segregating when the between-donor standard deviation exceeded 5%. A statistical classification framework was built for diagnosing cytomegalovirus status from the catalog of TCR beta chain sequences. In a later analysis, TCR nucleotide sequences were compared against IMGT/GENE-DB human TR gene sequences so that V and J genes could be assigned. A later analysis assigned CDR3 sequences and most-parsimonious VDJ recombination scenarios with the TCRdist pipeline. In a later analysis, each TCR beta chain was defined by its CDR3 amino acid sequence together with its V-gene family, and reads lacking a unique V-gene family were excluded. To address suspected cross-contamination and a sequencing artifact, a later analysis removed 592 highly shared, low-generation-probability nucleotide sequences. A later analysis calculated a clonal expansion index for each public chain from normalized within-repertoire ranks of inferred template counts. Generation probabilities in a later analysis came from a VDJ recombination model fitted to out-of-frame rearrangements, and those results were checked against IGoR. In a later analysis, TCR-TCR, TCR-HLA and TCR-CMV co-occurrence was scored with hypergeometric tests, and a repertoire-size bias correction was applied to TCR pairs. False discovery rates were estimated in a later analysis by permuting HLA or CMV assignments 20 times. In a later analysis, co-occurring TCRs were grouped using DBSCAN, with TCRdist sequence similarity added in when clustering inside HLA-allele-positive subsets. Repertoires with fewer than 30,000 or more than 120,000 public chains, plus five repertoires with anomalous nucleotide sharing, were excluded from co-occurrence clustering. TCRdb provides this immuneACCESS table in a form limited to in-frame rearrangements. Some clones are lacking; in checked studies, under half of them reflect an unresolved V gene, and why the rest are absent is not known. The V and J calls and the clone size are those of that table, but D and trimming were determined from the DNA. The sample has some 170,000 clones on record, 9.5% of them singletons. Over 1% of the sample is in the top ten clones.

Results the study describes overall, beyond this receptor: The sequencing pipeline was judged likely to have produced a cluster of highly shared sequence variants as a technical artifact. The study listed 164 TCR beta chains as associated with cytomegalovirus. In this cohort, only TCR beta chains were sequenced, and detectable features were limited by the absence of alpha or paired-chain data. Some IMGT-functional V segments, including TRBV6-2 and TRBV6-3, could not be told apart with the 87-base-pair reads, so those segments were excluded. At a false discovery rate of 0.05, a later analysis linked under 20,000 TCR beta sequences to specific HLA alleles. Broadly in line with IMGT annotations, most TCR beta V segments showed up in productive rearrangements about 90% or about 30% of the time in an earlier analysis of about 500 of the donors. Correlated functional status among segregating V segments might reflect linkage disequilibrium, but an unknown experimental factor could not be ruled out. Cytomegalovirus status was reported to be diagnosed by the classifier with high specificity and sensitivity in both the original and validation cohorts. In a later genetic analysis, a missense DCLRE1C variant was associated with V-gene and J-gene trimming of TCR beta chains, and the association was replicated in an independent cohort. CMV serostatus was the only immune exposure information available for the cohort. According to a later analysis, parvovirus B19, influenza, CMV and Epstein-Barr virus appeared linked to several top co-occurrence clusters. Most TCR sequences were seen in very few donors, while some public TCRs were found in many individuals. According to a later analysis, TCR association rates differed among HLA loci, with DRB1 alleles showing the most associated TCRs and HLA-C alleles showing the fewest. A further reported finding was that TCR beta sequences accurately predicted the HLA-A and HLA-B alleles for most subjects in the first cohort. Strong co-occurrence of HLA alleles, especially DR and DQ, made assigning TCR associations to individual alleles difficult. Sequencing depth was assumed to be roughly uniform across donors in the presence/absence analyses, though that assumption may not hold. Seventeen rarely observed V segments, including chromosome 9 orphons, were excluded from the earlier analysis of approximately 500 of the donors because counts were too low. According to a later analysis, most CMV-associated TCR beta chains appeared to be HLA-restricted, and the HLA associations seemed to be driven largely by CMV exposure. The authors suggested that the approach could potentially be generalized to other disease states and immunological phenotypes. A few of the identified cytomegalovirus-associated TCR beta chains were confirmed in vitro to be specific for cytomegalovirus antigens. In a later genetic analysis, fewer N-insertions in productive TCRs were reported among donors in an Asian-associated ancestry cluster than the roughly 670-donor mean. Because HLA typing was missing for some donors at each locus, association tests included only the typed subset. A later analysis found that HLA-associated TCR beta chains were more clonally expanded and had lower generation probabilities than equally common non-associated chains.

Sequencing input: PBMCs. The chain uses TRBV9 and TRBJ2-7; no D gene call is confident. This TCR derives from a woman under 40 in good health and CMV-seropositive. The CDR3 reads CASSVSPTATYEQYF. In nucleotides, the sequence is TGTGCCAGCAGCGTAAGCCCCACAGCTACCTACGAGCAGTACTTC.